Reported below is one TCR beta chain. This clonotype was found a few times. This receptor's antigen is unknown. No base qualities exist here, and no much larger clone lies one base off it. The data are from a study of T cells after yellow fever vaccination (dated by TCRdb to the late 2010s). Concerning the study at large: Libraries from fractions with low cell numbers were prepared with the SMART-Seq v4 Ultra Low Input RNA kit. Blood was drawn at multiple timepoints before and after primary and secondary immunization, with bulk PBMC replicates and cell subsets isolated. To follow T-cell clones before and after primary and booster YFV17D yellow fever vaccination, bulk TCR alpha and beta repertoires were sequenced over time. Two healthy male donors, one aged 18 to 30 and one aged 30 to 40 years, made up the cohort.

The CDR1 and CDR2 encoded by the germline V gene are MNHEY and SVGEGT. V gives up 4 bases and J gives up 3 bases, and the segment between their germline ends measures 12 bases. The CDR3 spans 15 residues, from the cysteine through the phenylalanine. Of the read, only the CDR3 DNA is kept; its 45 bases are in frame from base 1. On the study overall, not on this receptor specifically: Most clones expanded after primary vaccination (96% of CD4 and roughly 88% of CD8) were re-detected after the booster, suggesting that broad memory maintenance occurred. A small fraction of clonotypes appeared in both the CD4 and CD8 compartments, likely as a result of convergent recombination. Because the study included only a couple of donors, the extent to which the findings can be generalized is limited. Compared with the primary T-cell response, the secondary T-cell response was weaker but faster, peaking on day 5 rather than day 15. Because abundant contaminating clonotypes from the bulk population could be contained in FACS-sorted repertoires, computational filtering was required.

TCR cDNA was synthesized by 5'RACE template switching, through which a universal primer site and unique molecular identifiers were introduced. cDNA synthesis was primed from both the TCR alpha and TCR beta constant segments. Library amplification used two PCR steps, and the second PCR step added sample barcodes and sequencing adapters. Sequencing of libraries was done on Illumina HiSeq 2500 (2x100 bp) or NovaSeq (2x150 bp). The paper's processing steps were these. Demultiplexing of reads and collapsing into UMI consensus sequences were performed with MIGEC, and V(D)J alignment was carried out with MiXCR. Using edgeR on replicate PBMC samples, clonotypes were called vaccine-responding if FDR was below 0.01 and the log2 fold change was above 5 up to day 15. CD4 or CD8 identity was assigned to each bulk clonotype according to whether the clonotype was present at higher abundance in the sequenced CD4 repertoire or the sequenced CD8 repertoire. TCRdb took the public reads, trimmed them with fastp at Q25, ran MiXCR for clone calling and kept in-frame beta chains. Each entry is one CDR3 protein sequence, shown with its most common DNA and genes. TCRdb, not the original authors, processed these V and J calls. The table for this sample lists about 500,000 distinct CDR3 sequences; around 17% of them were counted only once. 17% of the sample rests with the top ten.

The treatment or condition label of this sample denotes: live attenuated yellow fever vaccine strain. Two biological replicates of bulk PBMCs were collected at each blood-draw timepoint. PBMCs were isolated from peripheral blood using a standard Ficoll-Paque protocol. RNA was extracted with TriZol from bulk PBMCs, CD4 and CD8 fractions, and dextramer-positive and dextramer-negative fractions. Sequenced here: PBMCs, sampled around 5 days after the first yellow fever vaccination. This clonotype was sampled from a man aged 18-30 years who received the YFV17D yellow fever vaccine. The sequence is built from TRBV6-2 or TRBV6-3 and TRBJ2-2; the D gene remains uncertain. The CDR3 protein: CASSSTAADTGELFF. The nucleotide sequence reads as follows: TGTGCCAGCAGTTCCACTGCGGCGGACACCGGGGAGCTGTTTTTT.